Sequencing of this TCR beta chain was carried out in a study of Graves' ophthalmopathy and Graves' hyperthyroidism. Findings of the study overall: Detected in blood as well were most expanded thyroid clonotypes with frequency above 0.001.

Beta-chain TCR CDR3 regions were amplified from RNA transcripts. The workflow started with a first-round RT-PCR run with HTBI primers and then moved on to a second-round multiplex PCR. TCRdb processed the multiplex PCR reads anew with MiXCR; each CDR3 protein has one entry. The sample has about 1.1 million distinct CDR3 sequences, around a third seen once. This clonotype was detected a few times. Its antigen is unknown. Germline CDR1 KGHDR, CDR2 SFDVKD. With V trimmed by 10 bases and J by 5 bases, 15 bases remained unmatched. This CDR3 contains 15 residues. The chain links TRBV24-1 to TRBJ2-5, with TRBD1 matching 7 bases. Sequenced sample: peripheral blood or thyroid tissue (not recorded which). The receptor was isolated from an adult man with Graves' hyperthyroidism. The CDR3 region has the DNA TGTGCCACTAGCGTGAACGGACAGGCAGGGGAGACCCAGTACTTC. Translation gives CATSVNGQAGETQYF.